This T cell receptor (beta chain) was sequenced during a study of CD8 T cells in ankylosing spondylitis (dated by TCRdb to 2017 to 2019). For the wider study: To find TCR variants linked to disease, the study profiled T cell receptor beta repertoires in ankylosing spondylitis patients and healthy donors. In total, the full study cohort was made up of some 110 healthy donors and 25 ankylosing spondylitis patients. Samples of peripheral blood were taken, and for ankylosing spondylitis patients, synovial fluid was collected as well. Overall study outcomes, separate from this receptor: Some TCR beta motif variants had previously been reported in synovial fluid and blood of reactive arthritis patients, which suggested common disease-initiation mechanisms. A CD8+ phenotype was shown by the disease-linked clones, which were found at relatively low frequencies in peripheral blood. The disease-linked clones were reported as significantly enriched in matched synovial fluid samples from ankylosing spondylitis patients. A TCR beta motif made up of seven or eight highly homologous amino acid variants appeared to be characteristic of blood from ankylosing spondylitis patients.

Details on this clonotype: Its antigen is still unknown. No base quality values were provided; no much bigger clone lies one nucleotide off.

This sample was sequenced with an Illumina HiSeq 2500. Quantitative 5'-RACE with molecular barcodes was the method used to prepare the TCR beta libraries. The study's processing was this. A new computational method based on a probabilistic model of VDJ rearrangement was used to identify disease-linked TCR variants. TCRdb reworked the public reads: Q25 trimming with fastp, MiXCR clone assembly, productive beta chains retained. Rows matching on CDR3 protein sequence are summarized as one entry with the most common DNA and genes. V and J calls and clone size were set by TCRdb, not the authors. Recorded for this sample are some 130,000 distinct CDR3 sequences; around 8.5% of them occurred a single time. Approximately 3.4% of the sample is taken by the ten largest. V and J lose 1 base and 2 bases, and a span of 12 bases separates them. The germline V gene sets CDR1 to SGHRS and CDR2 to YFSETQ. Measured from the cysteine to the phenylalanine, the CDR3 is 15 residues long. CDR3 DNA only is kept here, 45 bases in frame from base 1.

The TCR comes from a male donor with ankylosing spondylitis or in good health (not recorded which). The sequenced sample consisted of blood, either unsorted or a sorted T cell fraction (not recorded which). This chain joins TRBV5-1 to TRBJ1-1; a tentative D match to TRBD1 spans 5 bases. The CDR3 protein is CASSLIQGLNTEAFF. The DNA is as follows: TGCGCCAGCAGCTTGATCCAGGGTCTTAACACTGAAGCTTTCTTT.